This entry lists 16 T cell receptor beta chains sequenced from one sample in a study of control samples from healthy donors and cancer patients (TCRdb year 2020). Libraries were prepared through the immunoSEQ multiplex PCR assay. The table comes from immuneACCESS by way of TCRdb, which keeps in-frame sequences with V and J called. Part of the clones is missing from these tables; in studies checked, under half for an unresolved V gene and the rest for unknown reasons. The sample has approximately 130,000 clones on record, 80% to 90% of them singletons. Almost 40% of the sample comes from the top ten. Sequencing used blood. Receptor source: a man aged 45-65 years in good health.

This sequence joins TRBV6-4 and TRBJ2-1, with 9 bases aligning to TRBD2. The trim removed 3 bases at V and 8 bases at J, leaving 8 bases unmatched. Germline lookup yields CDR1 MRHNA and CDR2 SNTAGT. This CDR3 spans 15 amino acids. The CDR3 region is CASSEKSGGPDEQFF. CDR3 sequence (DNA): TGTGCCAGCAGTGAGAAGAGCGGGGGGCCGGATGAGCAGTTCTTC.

V usage is TRBV27 and J usage is TRBJ1-4; 8 nucleotides align to TRBD1. Trimming cost V 11 bases and J 6 bases; bases outside gene matches: 11. Germline V gene data show CDR1 as MNHEY and CDR2 as SMNVEV (reference sequence). The CDR3 is 14 amino acids. CDR3 sequence reads: CASKPRTGYEKLFF. The CDR3 DNA reads TGTGCCTCCAAGCCGAGGACAGGGTATGAAAAACTGTTTTTT.

V is TRBV19 and J is TRBJ2-7, with 10 bases matching TRBD2. Germline V gene sequence: CDR1 LNHDA, CDR2 SQIVND (reference sequence). V trimming: 2 bases; J trimming: 3 bases; junction bases outside the gene matches: 1. The CDR3 is made up of 14 amino acids. The CDR3 region has the DNA TGTGCCAGTAGTATACTAGCGGGAGACTACGAGCAGTACTTC. It translates to CASSILAGDYEQYF.

The chain combines TRBV14 with TRBJ2-5; 7 nucleotides agree with TRBD1. The CDR3 loop spans 15 amino acids. J lost 4 bases, V lost 0 bases, and 5 bases had no gene match. Germline CDR1 SGHDN, CDR2 FVKESK. CDR3 nucleotide sequence: TGTGCCAGCAGCCAAGATCACCGACAGGGAGAGACCCAGTACTTC. It codes for CASSQDHRQGETQYF.

J is TRBJ1-1 and V is TRBV6-4, with a possible D match to TRBD1 (5 bases). This CDR3 contains 14 residues. V shed 9 bases and J shed 1 base, with 15 bases lying between them. Germline CDR1 and CDR2: MRHNA and SNTAGT. The CDR3 DNA sequence: TGTGCCAGGATCTTATGGCAGGGGAACACTGAAGCTTTCTTT. This sequence encodes CARILWQGNTEAFF.

J is TRBJ1-1 and V is TRBV20-1; tentative D call: TRBD1 (6 bases). V lost 6 bases and J 10 bases, leaving 15 bases between the germline ends. The CDR3 is made up of 11 amino acids. Germline V gives CDR1 DFQATT, CDR2 SNEGSKA (reference sequence). The chain's CDR3 is CSAARGGGAFF. The CDR3 DNA is TGCAGTGCAGCGAGAGGGGGGGGAGCTTTCTTT.

This clone was observed a handful of times. V and J are TRBV9 and TRBJ2-2; the match to TRBD2 covers 8 bases. This CDR3 region has 14 residues. Per germline, CDR1 SGDLS and CDR2 YYNGEE. With V trimmed by 2 bases and J by 7 bases, 4 bases remained unmatched. The CDR3 here is CASSVGLAIGELFF. CDR3 in DNA: TGTGCCAGCAGCGTCGGACTAGCTATCGGGGAGCTGTTTTTT.

V is TRBV20-1 and J is TRBJ2-6; 12 bases align to TRBD1. CDR3 length: 18 residues. Germline V gene lookup returns CDR1 DFQATT and CDR2 SNEGSKA (reference sequence). V shed 3 bases and J 2 bases; nucleotides not matched to a gene: 8. The CDR3 sequence is CSASRVGTGGAGANVLTF. CDR3 nucleotides: TGCAGTGCTAGTAGGGTGGGGACAGGGGGCGCTGGGGCCAACGTCCTGACTTTC.

The chain is built from TRBV11-2 and TRBJ2-5, with D unresolved. Looked up from germline, CDR1 is SGHAT and CDR2 is FQNNGV. V gave up 5 bases and J gave up 2 bases, with 15 bases separating them. The CDR3 has 15 residues. CDR3: CASSALQPPQETQYF. Here the CDR3 DNA reads TGTGCCAGCAGCGCCCTCCAGCCCCCGCAAGAGACCCAGTACTTC.

The V call is TRBV25-1, the J call TRBJ1-1, with D perhaps TRBD1 (6 bases). Trimming cost V 1 base and J 1 base, with 19 bases left between them. The CDR3 extends over 18 amino acids. CDR1 MGHDK and CDR2 SYGVNS come from the germline V gene. The CDR3 DNA is TGTGCCAGCAGTGAATCCTATCCCTTCAGGGGCCGGAACACTGAAGCTTTCTTT. Its translation is CASSESYPFRGRNTEAFF.

The rearrangement links TRBV13 to TRBJ1-1; 12 nucleotides agree with TRBD1. This CDR3 spans 14 amino acids. V lost 5 bases to trimming and J lost 10 bases; unmatched junction nucleotides: 8. The germline V gene has CDR1 PRHDT and CDR2 FYEKMQ (reference sequence). CDR3 amino acids: CASSAGQGARVAFF. CDR3 bases: TGTGCCAGCAGCGCGGGACAGGGGGCGCGTGTAGCTTTCTTT.

The V and J genes are TRBV18 and TRBJ1-1; maybe TRBD1 (5 bases). CDR3 length: 15 residues. The germline gives CDR1 KGHSH, CDR2 LQKENI. The ends were cut back, 0 bases at V and 4 bases at J, with 12 bases in the middle. The CDR3 sequence is CASSPPGIGATEAFF. The CDR3 DNA reads as TGTGCCAGCTCACCACCAGGTATAGGGGCCACTGAAGCTTTCTTT.

V gene TRBV2 combines with J gene TRBJ1-1; no clear D. Trimming left V 4 bases short and J 0 bases short, with 24 bases between. The CDR3 spans 19 residues. Germline V gene lookup returns CDR1 SNHLY and CDR2 FYNNEI. The CDR3: CASSAILGRSPTMNTEAFF. Written as DNA, the CDR3 is TGTGCCAGCAGTGCAATTCTTGGACGGAGTCCAACCATGAACACTGAAGCTTTCTTT.

A few counts support this clone. V is TRBV9 and J is TRBJ1-2; TRBD1 might be the D (5 bases). Germline CDR1 is SGDLS and CDR2 is YYNGEE. The V end was cut by 5 bases, the J end by 2 bases, with 10 bases between. This CDR3 spans 13 amino acids. As DNA, the CDR3 is TGTGCCAGCAGTCAGCAGGGAAACTATGGCTACACCTTC. Amino acid sequence: CASSQQGNYGYTF. The full variable domain, rest sourced from reference TRBV9 and TRBJ1-2, is DSGVTQTPKHLITATGQRVTLRCSPRSGDLSVYWYQQSLDQGLQFLIQYYNGEERAKGNILERFSAQQFPDLHSELNLSSLELGDSALYFCASSQQGNYGYTFGSGTRLTVV.

V and J are TRBV19 and TRBJ1-2; D gene ambiguous. Trimming took off 2 bases at V and 3 bases at J, with 10 bases between the two ends. Germline assignment: CDR1 LNHDA and CDR2 SQIVND (reference sequence). The CDR3 totals 14 residues. The chain's CDR3 is CASSIIGKDYGYTF. The CDR3 coding sequence is TGTGCCAGTAGTATAATCGGCAAAGACTATGGCTACACCTTC.

The J gene is TRBJ2-3, the V gene TRBV10-3; D is unresolved. The CDR3 is 11 residues long. V was pared by 8 bases and J by 4 bases, with 7 bases between. Germline values: CDR1 ENHRY, CDR2 SYGVKD. The CDR3 DNA is TGTGCCATCGGGCTGGCAGATACGCAGTATTTT. Its protein is CAIGLADTQYF.